This T cell receptor beta chain was documented in a study of human CD8 memory T cell subsets. General observations from the study: Going by Chao1 estimates, stem-like memory T cells seemed to be more diverse than precursor exhausted T cells.

The CDR3 contains 15 residues. The V gene's germline CDR1 is SGHRS and CDR2 YFSETQ. TSTEM cells were defined as CCR7+ PD-1- TIGIT- CD8+ memory cells. Concerning this clonotype itself: The antigen is not known.

UMI-labeled 5' RACE generated the TCR beta libraries. TCRdb re-analyzed the 5' RACE reads; it lists each CDR3 protein once, without DNA. The sample data list some 10,000 distinct CDR3 sequences. Sequencing was done on a sample of CD8+ stem-like memory T cells (TSCM and TCM) sorted from PBMCs. Subset denoted: stem-like memory CD8 T cells (TSTEM), CCR7+ PD-1- TIGIT-. The genes are TRBV5-1 and TRBJ1-1. The sequence came from a human donor in good health. The CDR3 loop reads CASSPNRVLNTEAFF.